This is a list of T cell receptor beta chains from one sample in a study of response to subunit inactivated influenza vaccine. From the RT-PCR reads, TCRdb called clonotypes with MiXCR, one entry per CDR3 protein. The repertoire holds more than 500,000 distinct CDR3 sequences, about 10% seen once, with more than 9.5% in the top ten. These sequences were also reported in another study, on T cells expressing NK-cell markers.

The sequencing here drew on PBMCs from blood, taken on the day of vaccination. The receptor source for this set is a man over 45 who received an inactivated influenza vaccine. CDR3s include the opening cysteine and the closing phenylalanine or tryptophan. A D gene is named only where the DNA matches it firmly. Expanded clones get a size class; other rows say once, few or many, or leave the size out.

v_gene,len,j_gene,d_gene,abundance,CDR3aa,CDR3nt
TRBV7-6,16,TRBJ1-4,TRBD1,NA,CASSLGGQGSGEKLFF,TGTGCCAGCAGCTTAGGGGGACAGGGCTCCGGAGAAAAACTGTTTTTT
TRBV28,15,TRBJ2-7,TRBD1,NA,CASTLGSTGDYEQYF,TGTGCCAGCACCCTTGGCTCGACAGGGGATTACGAGCAGTACTTC
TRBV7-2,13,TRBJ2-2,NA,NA,CASSSDPTGELFF,TGTGCCAGCAGCTCGGACCCAACCGGGGAGCTGTTTTTT
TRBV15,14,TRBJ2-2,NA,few,CATSRDWGAGELFF,TGTGCCACCAGCAGAGATTGGGGAGCCGGGGAGCTGTTTTTT
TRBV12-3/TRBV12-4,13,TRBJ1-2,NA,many,CASSLGANYGYTF,TGCGCCAGCAGCTTGGGAGCCAACTATGGCTACACCTTC
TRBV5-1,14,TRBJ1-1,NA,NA,CASSFSGQATEAFF,TGCGCCAGCAGCTTTTCCGGACAAGCCACTGAAGCTTTCTTT
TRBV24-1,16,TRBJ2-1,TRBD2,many,CATSDILAGGYNEQFF,TGTGCCACCAGTGATATACTAGCGGGAGGGTACAATGAGCAGTTCTTC
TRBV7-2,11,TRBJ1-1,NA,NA,CASSLTAMAFF,TGTGCCAGCAGCCTGACGGCTATGGCTTTCTTT
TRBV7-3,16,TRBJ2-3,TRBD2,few,CASSLTSGSSTDTQYF,TGTGCCAGCAGCTTAACAAGCGGGAGCAGCACAGATACGCAGTATTTT
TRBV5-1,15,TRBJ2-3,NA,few,CASSFYQDFTDTQYF,TGCGCCAGCAGCTTTTATCAGGACTTCACAGATACGCAGTATTTT
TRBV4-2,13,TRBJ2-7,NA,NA,CASSQLAGNEQYF,TGTGCCAGCAGCCAACTTGCAGGAAACGAGCAGTACTTC
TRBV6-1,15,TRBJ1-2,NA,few,CASRTPGTSGYGYTF,TGTGCCAGCAGGACTCCCGGGACCTCTGGCTATGGCTACACCTTC
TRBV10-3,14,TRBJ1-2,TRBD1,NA,CAISDTQGGYGYTF,TGTGCCATCAGTGATACACAGGGGGGCTATGGCTACACCTTC
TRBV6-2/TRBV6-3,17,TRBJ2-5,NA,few,CASSYGGLAHWKETQYF,TGTGCCAGCAGTTATGGTGGGCTAGCCCATTGGAAAGAGACCCAGTACTTC
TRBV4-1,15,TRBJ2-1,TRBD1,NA,CASSQPGQGKGEQFF,TGCGCCAGCAGCCAACCGGGACAGGGGAAGGGTGAGCAGTTCTTC